This T cell receptor beta chain derives from a study of T cell repertoires in cytomegalovirus infection. Study at large: The authors used CMV epitopes that were HLA-C-restricted (recently identified) and HLA-B-restricted (well studied). TCR beta signatures that were public indicated CMV infection and matching HLA type. The study's findings and limits: The study found HLA-C-restricted CMV-specific TCR beta clonotypes dominating the ex vivo response. CMV carriers having the relevant HLA were flagged by cumulative public TCR beta family frequency.

TCRdb re-analysed the reads in MiXCR, keeping a single row per CDR3 protein. The sample yields about 900,000 distinct CDR3 sequences, around 31% seen once. In its sample, this clonotype was seen a few times. Its antigen is undetermined. Looked up from germline, CDR1 is MDHEN and CDR2 is SYDVKM. CDR3 size: 14 residues. Trimming cost V 7 bases and J 4 bases, with 16 bases left between them. This receptor was taken from a human donor in good health (CMV status not recorded). Some clones in this sample may be carry-over from other donors' samples. The material sequenced was cultured CD8+ T cells from PBMCs, taken from culture after CMV antigen stimulation. This sequence joins TRBV28 and TRBJ1-2; the D gene is possibly TRBD1 (6 bases). CDR3 loop: CASKGQYLTYGYTF. The CDR3, as DNA: TGTGCCAGCAAAGGACAGTACCTTACCTATGGCTACACCTTC.